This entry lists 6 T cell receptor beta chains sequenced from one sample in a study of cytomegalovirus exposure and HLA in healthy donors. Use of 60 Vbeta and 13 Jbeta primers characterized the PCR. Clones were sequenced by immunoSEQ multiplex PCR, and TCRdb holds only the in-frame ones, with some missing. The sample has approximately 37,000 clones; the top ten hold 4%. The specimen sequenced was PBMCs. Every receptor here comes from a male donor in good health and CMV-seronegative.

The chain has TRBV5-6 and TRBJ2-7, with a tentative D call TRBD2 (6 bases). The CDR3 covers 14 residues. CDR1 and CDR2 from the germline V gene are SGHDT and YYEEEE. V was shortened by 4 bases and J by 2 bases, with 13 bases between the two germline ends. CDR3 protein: CASSPGTSTYEQYF. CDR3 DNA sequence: TGTGCCAGCAGCCCCGGGACTTCGACCTACGAGCAGTACTTC.

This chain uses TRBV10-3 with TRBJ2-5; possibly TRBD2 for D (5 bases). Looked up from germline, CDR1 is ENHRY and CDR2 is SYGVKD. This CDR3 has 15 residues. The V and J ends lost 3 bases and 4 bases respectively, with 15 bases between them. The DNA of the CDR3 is TGTGCCATCAGTGAACCAGTTCGGGGTGGAGAGACCCAGTACTTC. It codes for CAISEPVRGGETQYF.

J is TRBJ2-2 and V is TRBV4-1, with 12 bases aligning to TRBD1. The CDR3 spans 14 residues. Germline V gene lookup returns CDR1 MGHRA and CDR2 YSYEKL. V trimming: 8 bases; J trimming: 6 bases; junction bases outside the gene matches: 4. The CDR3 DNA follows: TGCGCCAGCGCCGGGACAGGGGGCTCCGGGGAGCTGTTTTTT. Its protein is CASAGTGGSGELFF.

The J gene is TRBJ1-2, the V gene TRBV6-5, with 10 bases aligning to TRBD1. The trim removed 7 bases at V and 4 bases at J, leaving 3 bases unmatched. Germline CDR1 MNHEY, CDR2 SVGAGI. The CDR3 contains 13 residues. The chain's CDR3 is CASKRTGGYGYTF. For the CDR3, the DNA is TGTGCCAGCAAACGGACAGGGGGCTATGGCTACACCTTC.

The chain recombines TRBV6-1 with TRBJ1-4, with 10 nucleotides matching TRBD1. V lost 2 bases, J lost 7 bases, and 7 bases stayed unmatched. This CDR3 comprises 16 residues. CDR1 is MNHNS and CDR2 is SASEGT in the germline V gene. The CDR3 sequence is CASSEYGTGVGEKLFF. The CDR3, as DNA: TGTGCCAGCAGTGAATATGGGACAGGGGTGGGTGAAAAACTGTTTTTT.

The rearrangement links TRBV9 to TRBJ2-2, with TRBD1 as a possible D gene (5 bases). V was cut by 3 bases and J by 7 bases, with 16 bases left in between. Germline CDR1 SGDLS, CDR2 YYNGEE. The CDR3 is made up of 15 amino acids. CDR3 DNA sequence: TGTGCCAGCAGCGAGACACAGGATGGGGTCGGGGAGCTGTTTTTT. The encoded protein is CASSETQDGVGELFF.